The 13 T cell receptor beta chains listed next were all sequenced from one sample in a study of T cells in women clearing cervical HPV infection. Data came from immunoSEQ multiplex PCR; TCRdb stores just in-frame clones and leaves some out. Its listing shows 25,000 to 30,000 clones. The sequenced sample consisted of blood buffy coat. All receptors derive from a woman aged 18 to 75 with a cervical HPV16 infection that either progressed to CIN3+ or cleared (not recorded which).

A word on this clone: The read ends 3 residues before the CDR3 terminus; that terminus is restored from the germline J gene. The identical CDR3 is also encoded by other nucleotide sequences in the sample. The chain uses TRBV12-3 or TRBV12-4 and TRBJ2-7, with TRBD1 matching 11 bases. This CDR3 has 14 amino acids. V shed 4 bases, J shed 5 bases, and the junction held 4 bases outside the gene matches. The sequenced part of the CDR3 DNA is TGTGCCAGCAGTTGGCTGGGACAGGGGGACGAG. As protein: CASSWLGQGDE. In full, the CDR3 is CASSWLGQGDEQYF.

A note on this clone: With the read ending 3 residues before the CDR3 end, the germline J gene is used to fill in that end. The chain carries TRBV19 and TRBJ2-4, with a possible D match to TRBD1 (5 bases). Germline CDR1 and CDR2: LNHDA and SQIVND (reference sequence). This CDR3 spans 14 amino acids. CDR3 DNA (partial): TGTGCCAGTAGTGTCGCAGGGCTGAACTATGGT. Its protein product is CASSVAGLNYG. The whole CDR3 sequence reads CASSVAGLNYGQYF.

Worth noting for this clone: The read stops 3 residues short of the end of the CDR3; the missing end is completed from the germline J gene. This chain connects TRBV14 to TRBJ1-4; D is unclear. CDR3 length: 16 residues. Trimming took 3 bases from V and 7 from J, leaving 18 bases between them. Germline lookup yields CDR1 SGHDN and CDR2 FVKESK. CDR3 DNA, as far as it was read: TGTGCCAGCAGCCAGCTGACCCCTCTAAGCGGTGAAAAA. Amino acid sequence: CASSQLTPLSGEK. The CDR3 as a whole reads CASSQLTPLSGEKLFF.

Turning to this clone: The CDR3 goes on 3 residues after the read ends, and that part is filled in from the germline J gene. V usage is TRBV20-1 and J usage is TRBJ2-3; 8 nucleotides line up with TRBD1. The CDR3 length is 14 residues. Germline values: CDR1 DFQATT, CDR2 SNEGSKA (reference sequence). CDR3 loop: CSAREGRGQETQYF. CDR3 DNA (partial): TGCAGTGCTAGAGAGGGCAGGGGGCAAGAGACG.

In the case of this clone: Read sequence stops 3 residues before the CDR3 end, and the germline J gene provides the missing end. The chain has TRBV7-3 and TRBJ2-1; D not resolved. Looked up from germline, CDR1 is SGHTA and CDR2 is FQGTGA. CDR3 length: 14 amino acids. V was shortened by 6 bases and J by 9 bases, with 18 bases between the two germline ends. This CDR3 reads CASRDNPYFGEQFF. The covered CDR3 bases are TGTGCCAGCAGAGACAACCCATATTTTGGTGAG.

On this clone itself: The read terminates 3 residues before the CDR3 end, so the remaining end is supplied by the germline J gene. This chain uses TRBV5-4 with TRBJ2-7, with 9 bases matching TRBD1. This CDR3 has 15 residues. CDR1 and CDR2 (germline): SGHNT, YYREEE (reference sequence). V shed 0 bases, J shed 3 bases, and the junction held 4 bases outside the gene matches. The part of the CDR3 DNA that was read is TGTGCCAGCAGCTTGGCCGGGACAGGGATCTACGAG. This sequence encodes CASSLAGTGIYE. In full, the CDR3 reads CASSLAGTGIYEQYF.

In regard to this clone: The CDR3 goes on 3 residues after the read ends, and that part is filled in from the germline J gene. This rearrangement joins TRBV2 to TRBJ2-7, with D possibly being TRBD2 (5 bases). CDR3 size: 14 residues. CDR1 is SNHLY and CDR2 is FYNNEI in the germline V gene. With 4 bases removed from V and 2 bases from J, the gap between germline ends came to 12 bases. Incomplete CDR3 DNA: TGTGCCAGCAGTGTCACCCCGGGGACCTACGAG. Its protein is CASSVTPGTYE. The full CDR3 protein is CASSVTPGTYEQYF.

With respect to this clone: The missing CDR3 end, 3 residues past where the read stops, is filled in from the germline J gene. The rearrangement links TRBV7-6 to TRBJ2-1, with 7 nucleotides matching TRBD1. In germline, CDR1 is SGHVS, CDR2 FNYEAQ. The CDR3 contains 18 residues. Trimming cost V 3 bases and J 2 bases; bases outside gene matches: 13. The part of the CDR3 DNA that was read is TGTGCCAGCAGCTTCCCCATCAGGGGGAGTAAAACCTACAATGAG. Translated, it gives CASSFPIRGSKTYNE. The CDR3 reads in full as CASSFPIRGSKTYNEQFF.

Concerning this clone itself: The read terminates 3 residues before the CDR3 end, so the remaining end is supplied by the germline J gene. V usage is TRBV18 and J usage is TRBJ1-1; D remains unclear. The CDR3 length is 12 residues. CDR1 and CDR2 (germline): KGHSH, LQKENI. The DNA read from the CDR3 is TGTGCCAGCTCACACGAATTGGGCGAG. Amino acids: CASSHELGE. The full CDR3 protein reads CASSHELGEAFF.

Regarding this clone: The CDR3 end is not reached by the read, which stops 3 residues before it; the germline J gene fills it in. The chain has TRBV5-4 and TRBJ1-1; 12 bases are a match to TRBD1. Germline CDR1 and CDR2: SGHNT and YYREEE (reference sequence). This CDR3 spans 15 amino acids. Losses at the gene ends were 5 bases for V and 5 bases for J; bases not matched to a gene: 7. The CDR3 DNA, read in part, is TGTGCCAGCAGAGGGGACAGGGGGCGCGGAACTGAA. Its translation: CASRGDRGRGTE. In full, the CDR3 is CASRGDRGRGTEAFF.

As to this clone: The DNA ends 3 residues before the CDR3 does, and the rest of the CDR3 is filled in from the germline J gene. The genes are TRBV30 and TRBJ1-4; 7 nucleotides match TRBD1. The CDR3 is 13 amino acids. V was pared by 4 bases and J by 7 bases, with 6 bases of the junction left unmatched. Germline V lookup: CDR1 GTSNPN, CDR2 SVGIG (reference sequence). The sequenced CDR3 bases are TGTGCCTGGAAGAGGGACAGTAGTGAAAAA. This gives the protein CAWKRDSSEK. In full, the CDR3 reads CAWKRDSSEKLFF.

As to this clone: The sequence runs out 3 residues before the end of the CDR3; the remainder is reconstructed from the germline J gene. The rearrangement joins TRBV7-9 to TRBJ2-3; 7 bases agree with TRBD2. The CDR3 has 13 amino acids. Germline V CDR1 and CDR2: SEHNR, FQNEAQ (reference sequence). The covered CDR3 bases are TGTGCCAGCAGCTGGGGGGGAATAGAGACG. It yields the protein CASSWGGIET. The full CDR3 is CASSWGGIETQYF.

Concerning this clone itself: Read data end 3 residues before the CDR3 end; the end is taken from the germline J gene. This rearrangement joins TRBV5-1 to TRBJ2-2, with a weak D call TRBD1 (6 bases). There are 13 residues in the CDR3. Germline assignment: CDR1 SGHRS and CDR2 YFSETQ. This CDR3 reads CASSLGGPEKLFF. Partial CDR3 DNA: TGCGCCAGCAGCTTGGGGGGGCCAGAAAAG.